This TCR beta chain was found in a study of blood T cell repertoires in COVID-19. The overall study: Two consecutive negative NP/OP PCR tests, clearance, or resolved symptoms defined Cohort 3 recovery.

Trimming at V came to 8 bases and at J to 8 bases, leaving 14 bases not matched to a gene. The germline CDR1 and CDR2 sequences are MNHEY and SVGAGI. The CDR3 runs to 15 residues. Repertoires were generated with immunoSEQ multiplex PCR, while TCRdb's copy carries only in-frame clones and drops some. The table records about 210,000 clones, more than 75% of them present only once. This clone was counted a few times. The receptor was derived from a young man in a cohort exposed to, infected with or recovered from COVID-19 (not recorded which). The chain has TRBV6-5 and TRBJ1-1; 10 nucleotides line up with TRBD1. Material for sequencing was PBMCs or T cells enriched from blood (not recorded which). The CDR3 sequence is CASQLDRGRLTEAFF. CDR3 nucleotides: TGTGCCAGCCAATTAGACAGGGGGCGGTTAACCGAAGCTTTCTTT.